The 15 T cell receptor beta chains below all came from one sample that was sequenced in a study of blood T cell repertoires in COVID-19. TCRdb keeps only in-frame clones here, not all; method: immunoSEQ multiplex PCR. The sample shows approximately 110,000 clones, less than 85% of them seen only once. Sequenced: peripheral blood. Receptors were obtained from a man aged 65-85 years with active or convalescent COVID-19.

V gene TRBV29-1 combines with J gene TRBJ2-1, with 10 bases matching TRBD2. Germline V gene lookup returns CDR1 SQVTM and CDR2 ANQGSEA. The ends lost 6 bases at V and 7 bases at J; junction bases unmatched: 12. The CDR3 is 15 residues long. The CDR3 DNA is TGCAGCGTCGGCGGTAGCGGGAGGTTGGTGAATGAGCAGTTCTTC. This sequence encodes CSVGGSGRLVNEQFF.

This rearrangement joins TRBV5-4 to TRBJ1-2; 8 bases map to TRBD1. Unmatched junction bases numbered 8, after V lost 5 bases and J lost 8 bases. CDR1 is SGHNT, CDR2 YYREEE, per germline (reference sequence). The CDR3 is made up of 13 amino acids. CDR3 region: CASSGQGGKGYTF. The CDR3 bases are TGTGCCAGCAGTGGACAGGGAGGGAAGGGCTACACCTTC.

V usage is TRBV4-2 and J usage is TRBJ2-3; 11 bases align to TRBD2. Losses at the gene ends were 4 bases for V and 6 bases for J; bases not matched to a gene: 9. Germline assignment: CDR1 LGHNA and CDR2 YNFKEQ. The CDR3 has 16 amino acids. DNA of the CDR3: TGTGCCAGCAGCCCCGGGACTAGCGGATTTCAGGATACGCAGTATTTT. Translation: CASSPGTSGFQDTQYF.

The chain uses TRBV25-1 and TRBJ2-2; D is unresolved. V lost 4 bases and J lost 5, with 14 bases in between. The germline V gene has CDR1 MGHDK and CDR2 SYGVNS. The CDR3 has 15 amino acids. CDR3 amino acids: CASSGRVFGTGELFF. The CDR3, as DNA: TGTGCCAGCAGTGGTAGAGTTTTCGGGACCGGGGAGCTGTTTTTT.

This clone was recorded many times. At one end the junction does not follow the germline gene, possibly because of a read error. The CDR3 DNA is TGTGCCAGCAGTCAGACAGGTTCCCACTTC. It specifies CASSQTGSHF. This rearrangement joins TRBV6-5 to TRBJ1-2, with a possible D match to TRBD1 (6 bases). Germline assignment: CDR1 MNHEY and CDR2 SVGAGI. This CDR3 is built from 10 residues.

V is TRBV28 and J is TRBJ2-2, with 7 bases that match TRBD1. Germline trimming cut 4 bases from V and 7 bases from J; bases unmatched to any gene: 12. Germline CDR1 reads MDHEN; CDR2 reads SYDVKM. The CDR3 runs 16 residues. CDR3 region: CASSSIETGRLGELFF. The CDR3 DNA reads TGTGCCAGCAGTTCCATCGAGACAGGGCGGCTCGGGGAGCTGTTTTTT.

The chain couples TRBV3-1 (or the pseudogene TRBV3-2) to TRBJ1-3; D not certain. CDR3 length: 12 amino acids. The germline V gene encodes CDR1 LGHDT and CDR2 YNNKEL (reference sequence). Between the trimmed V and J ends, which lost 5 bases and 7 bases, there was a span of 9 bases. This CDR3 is CASSISGNTIYF. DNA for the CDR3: TGTGCCAGCAGCATCTCGGGGAACACCATATATTTT.

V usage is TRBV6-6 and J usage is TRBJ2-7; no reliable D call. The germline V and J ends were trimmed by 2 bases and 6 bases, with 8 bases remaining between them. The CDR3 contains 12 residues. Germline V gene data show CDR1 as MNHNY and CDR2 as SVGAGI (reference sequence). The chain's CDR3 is CASSYRSSEQYF. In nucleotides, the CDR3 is TGTGCCAGCAGTTACAGGAGTAGCGAGCAGTACTTC.

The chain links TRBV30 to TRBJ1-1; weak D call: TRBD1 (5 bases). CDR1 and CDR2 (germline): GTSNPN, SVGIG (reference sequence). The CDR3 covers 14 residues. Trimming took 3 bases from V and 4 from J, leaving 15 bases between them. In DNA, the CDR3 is TGTGCCTGGAGCAGGAGGGGTTGGGCCACTGAAGCTTTCTTT. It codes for CAWSRRGWATEAFF.

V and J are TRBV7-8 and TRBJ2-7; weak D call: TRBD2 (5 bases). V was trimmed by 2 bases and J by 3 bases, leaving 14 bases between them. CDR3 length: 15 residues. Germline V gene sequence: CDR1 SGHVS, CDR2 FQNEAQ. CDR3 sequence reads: CASSLNLAGNYEQYF. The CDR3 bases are TGTGCCAGCAGCTTAAATCTAGCCGGCAACTACGAGCAGTACTTC.

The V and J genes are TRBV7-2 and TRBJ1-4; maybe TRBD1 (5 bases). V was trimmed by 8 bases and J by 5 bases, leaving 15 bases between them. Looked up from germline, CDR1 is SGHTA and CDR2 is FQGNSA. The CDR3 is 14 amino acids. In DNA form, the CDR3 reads TGTGCCAGCGGACGAGGTGGGGGGAATGAAAAACTGTTTTTT. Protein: CASGRGGGNEKLFF. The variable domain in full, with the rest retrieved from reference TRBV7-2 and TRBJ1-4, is GAGVSQSPSNKVTEKGKDVELRCDPISGHTALYWYRQSLGQGLEFLIYFQGNSAPDKSGLPSDRFSAERTGGSVSTLTIQRTQQEDSAVYLCASGRGGGNEKLFFGSGTQLSVL.

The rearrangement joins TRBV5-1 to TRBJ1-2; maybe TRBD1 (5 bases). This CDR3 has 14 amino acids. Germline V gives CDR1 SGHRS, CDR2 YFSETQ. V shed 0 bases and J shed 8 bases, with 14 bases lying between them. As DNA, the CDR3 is TGCGCCAGCAGCTTGGAGGGACTACGGGACGGCTACACCTTC. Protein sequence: CASSLEGLRDGYTF.

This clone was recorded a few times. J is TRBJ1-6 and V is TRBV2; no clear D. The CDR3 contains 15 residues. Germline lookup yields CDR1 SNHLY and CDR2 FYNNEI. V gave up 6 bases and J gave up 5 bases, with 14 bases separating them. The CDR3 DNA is TGTGCCAGCAGGAGGACTCAGGTGAATAATTCACCCCTCCACTTT. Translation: CASRRTQVNNSPLHF.

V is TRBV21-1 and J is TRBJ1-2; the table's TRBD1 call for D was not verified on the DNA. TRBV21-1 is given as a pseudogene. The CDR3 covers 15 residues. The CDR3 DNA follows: TGTGCCAGCAGCAAAGCAGACAGCTTGTACTATGGCTACACCTTC. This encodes CASSKADSLYYGYTF.

This CDR3 reads CASRPGLFYEQYF. CDR3 sequence (DNA): TGTGCCAGCAGACCTGGGCTCTTCTACGAGCAGTACTTC. The chain joins TRBV6-5 to TRBJ2-7; D is unclear. The CDR3 is 13 residues long. Per the germline V gene, CDR1 is MNHEY and CDR2 is SVGAGI. The V gene lost 6 bases and the J gene lost 3 bases, with 12 bases spanning the gap.